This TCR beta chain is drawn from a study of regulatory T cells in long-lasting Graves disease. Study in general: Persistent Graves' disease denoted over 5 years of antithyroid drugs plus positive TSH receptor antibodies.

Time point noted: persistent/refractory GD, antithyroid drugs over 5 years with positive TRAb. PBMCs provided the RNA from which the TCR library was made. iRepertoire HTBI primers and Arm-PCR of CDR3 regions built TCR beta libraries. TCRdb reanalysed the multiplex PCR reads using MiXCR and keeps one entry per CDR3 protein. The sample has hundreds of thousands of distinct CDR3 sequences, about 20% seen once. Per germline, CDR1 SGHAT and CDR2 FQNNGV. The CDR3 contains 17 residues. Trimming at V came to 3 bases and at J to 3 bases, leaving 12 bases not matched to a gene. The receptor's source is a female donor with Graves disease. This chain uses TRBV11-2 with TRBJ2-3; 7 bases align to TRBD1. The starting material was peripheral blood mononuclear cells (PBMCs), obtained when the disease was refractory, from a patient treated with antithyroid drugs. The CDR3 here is CASSFSFEGAKTDTQYF. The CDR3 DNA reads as TGTGCCAGCAGCTTTTCGTTTGAGGGGGCGAAGACAGATACGCAGTATTTT.